Sequencing of this T cell receptor beta chain was carried out in a study of identical twins. Study results and limitations: Memory repertoires showed no such pattern, whereas abundant cord blood beta clonotypes carried fewer insertions. Zero-insertion analyses were open to partial confounding by invariant MAIT and iNKT cells.

This clonotype was recorded many times. Its matching antigen is unknown. This CDR3 has 16 residues. Germline trimming cut 3 bases from V and 3 bases from J; bases unmatched to any gene: 8. TCRdb analysed the 5' RACE reads with MiXCR anew, one entry per CDR3 protein. The sample includes under 900,000 distinct CDR3 sequences, about 12% of them seen just once. In addition, the sample was reused for a study of yellow fever vaccine responses in identical twins.

V and J are TRBV12-3 or TRBV12-4 and TRBJ2-7; 10 positions agree with TRBD2. Sequenced input: PBMCs. The receptor's source is a woman between 18 and 29 years old in good health. This chain's CDR3 is CASSFSSGSPRYEQYF. Written as DNA, the CDR3 is TGTGCCAGCAGTTTTTCTAGCGGGAGCCCACGCTACGAGCAGTACTTC.